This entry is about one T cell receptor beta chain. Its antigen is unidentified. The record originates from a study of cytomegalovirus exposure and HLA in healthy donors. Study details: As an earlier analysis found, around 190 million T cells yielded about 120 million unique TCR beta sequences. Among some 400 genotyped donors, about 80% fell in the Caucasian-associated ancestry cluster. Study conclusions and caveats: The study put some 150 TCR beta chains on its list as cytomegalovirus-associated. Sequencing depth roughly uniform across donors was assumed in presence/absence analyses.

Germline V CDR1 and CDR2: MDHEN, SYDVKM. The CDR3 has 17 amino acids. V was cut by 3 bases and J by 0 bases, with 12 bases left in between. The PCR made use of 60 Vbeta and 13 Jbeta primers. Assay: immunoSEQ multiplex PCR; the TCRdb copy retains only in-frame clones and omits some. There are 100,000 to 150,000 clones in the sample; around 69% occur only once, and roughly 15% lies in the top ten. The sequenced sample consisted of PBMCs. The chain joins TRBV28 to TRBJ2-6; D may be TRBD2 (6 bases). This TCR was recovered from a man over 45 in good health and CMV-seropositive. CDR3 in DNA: TGTGCCAGCAGTTTGCCGGGAGCCGACTCTGGGGCCAACGTCCTGACTTTC. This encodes CASSLPGADSGANVLTF.